This TCR beta chain appears in the sequencing data of a study of shared clonotypes between healthy human individuals. Study context: A donor's plate count was three for CD4 naive and three for CD4 memory; CD8 naive had two and CD8 memory one.

As regards this clone: Its cognate antigen is unknown.

The study, taken as a whole, reports: Owing to a small donor count, the genetic and exposure-history diversity represented was limited.

Clones were sequenced by immunoSEQ multiplex PCR, and TCRdb holds only the in-frame ones, with some missing. The repertoire includes roughly 2 million clones, about 94% of them detected once, and 0.13% sits in the top ten. CDR1 and CDR2 (germline): SNHLY, FYNNEI. This CDR3 has 13 residues. V lost 7 bases to trimming and J lost 0 bases, with 6 bases between them. This chain uses TRBV2 with TRBJ1-4; D gene uncertain. The origin of this receptor is a man aged 18-30 years in good health. Sequenced sample: naive CD4+ T cells sorted from blood. Subset: CD45RA+ positively selected. The CDR3 DNA reads TGTGCCAGCACCCCGGCAACTAATGAAAAACTGTTTTTT. Protein sequence: CASTPATNEKLFF.